These 18 T cell receptor beta chains were sequenced from one sample in a study of identical twins. Each CDR3 protein is one row after TCRdb ran MiXCR on the 5' RACE reads. The table shows about 200,000 distinct CDR3 sequences, with 6% to 7% occurring only once. These data also featured in a second study, about T cells expressing NK-cell markers.

The sample was CD8+ T cells sorted from blood. All receptors derive from a young woman in good health.

This clonotype has only a few counts. The rearrangement links TRBV10-2 to TRBJ1-6; possibly TRBD1 for D (5 bases). From germline, CDR1 is WSHSY and CDR2 SAAADI. The CDR3 extends over 13 amino acids. Between the trimmed V and J ends, which lost 0 bases and 11 bases, there was a span of 8 bases. CDR3 nucleotide sequence: TGCGCCAGCAGTGAGTCGGGGCCCACACCCCTCCACTTT. Protein product: CASSESGPTPLHF.

This clonotype was seen ten or more times. The chain has TRBV7-9 and TRBJ2-2; D gene uncertain. This CDR3 has 15 amino acids. V gave up 1 base and J gave up 1 base, with 7 bases separating them. CDR1 and CDR2 from the germline V gene are SEHNR and FQNEAQ (reference sequence). CDR3 DNA: TGTGCCAGCAGCTTAGTTAGCCGGAACACCGGGGAGCTGTTTTTT. Translating gives CASSLVSRNTGELFF.

This clonotype was seen only a few times. The chain carries TRBV10-3 and TRBJ1-5, with 9 bases identical to TRBD1. The CDR3 has 17 amino acids. The V gene's germline CDR1 is ENHRY and CDR2 SYGVKD. J was trimmed by 7 bases and V by 0 bases; bases with no gene match: 10. This CDR3 is CAISESPTGGFGQPQHF. Here the CDR3 DNA reads TGTGCCATCAGTGAGTCCCCTACAGGGGGCTTCGGGCAGCCCCAGCATTTT.

This clonotype has just a few counts. The gene calls are TRBV6-2 or TRBV6-3 and TRBJ1-2; maybe TRBD1 (5 bases). V lost 7 bases and J lost 6, with 9 bases in between. The CDR3 is made up of 11 amino acids. Germline CDR1 MNHEY, CDR2 SVGEGT. CDR3 nucleotide sequence: TGTGCCAGCACCCAAGGGGATGGCTACACCTTC. Its translation: CASTQGDGYTF.

The chain carries TRBV6-6 and TRBJ2-1; 8 bases are shared with TRBD2. CDR3 size: 10 residues. After removal of 6 bases from V and 16 bases from J, the junction contained 5 bases not matched to a gene. Germline-derived CDR1 and CDR2 are MNHNY and SVGAGI (reference sequence). CDR3 sequence (DNA): TGTGCCAGCAGATTAGCGGGGTTATTCTTC. This translates into CASRLAGLFF.

This clonotype was recorded many times. The chain employs TRBV7-2 and TRBJ2-4, with a weak D call TRBD2 (7 bases). V was shortened by 1 base and J by 3 bases, with 10 bases between the two germline ends. CDR1 SGHTA and CDR2 FQGNSA come from the germline V gene. This CDR3 has 15 residues. In DNA form, the CDR3 reads TGTGCCAGCAGCTTAGAAGGGGGGGTCAAAAACATTCAGTACTTC. Encoded protein: CASSLEGGVKNIQYF.

The sample holds many counts of this clonotype. This chain joins TRBV21-1 and TRBJ2-1; the D call TRBD2 from the table was never checked on the DNA. TRBV21-1 constitutes a pseudogene. This CDR3 comprises 16 residues. This CDR3 is CASSKAATSGVNEQFF. The CDR3 DNA reads as TGTGCCAGCAGCAAAGCGGCGACTAGCGGGGTTAATGAGCAGTTCTTC.

This clonotype was seen once. Written as DNA, the CDR3 is TGCAGCGTGACCTCCGGACTGGCTAGGGAGCAGTACTTC. It specifies CSVTSGLAREQYF. The gene calls are TRBV29-1 and TRBJ2-7; maybe TRBD2 (5 bases). CDR1 is SQVTM, CDR2 ANQGSEA, per germline. This CDR3 spans 13 amino acids. V shed 6 bases and J shed 7 bases, with 19 bases lying between them.

This clonotype was picked up a small number of times. The chain combines TRBV4-3 with TRBJ2-1, with 8 bases identical to TRBD1. CDR1 is LGHNA and CDR2 is YSLEER in the germline V gene. The CDR3 loop spans 14 amino acids. J gave up 7 bases and V 5 bases, and 7 bases lay outside the gene matches. The CDR3 DNA sequence: TGCGCCAGCAGCTCCCGGACAGGGAAGAATGAGCAGTTCTTC. It specifies CASSSRTGKNEQFF.

V and J are TRBV12-3 or TRBV12-4 and TRBJ1-6; D remains ambiguous. This CDR3 contains 14 residues. V was cut by 1 base and J by 7 bases, with 8 bases left in between. This CDR3 reads CASSLVGKNSPLHF. CDR3 sequence (DNA): TGTGCCAGCAGTTTAGTAGGGAAAAATTCACCCCTCCACTTT.

This clonotype turned up a few times. J is TRBJ2-7 and V is TRBV20-1, with D possibly matching TRBD2 (5 bases). This CDR3 comprises 15 residues. Germline V lookup: CDR1 DFQATT, CDR2 SNEGSKA (reference sequence). Trimming pared 6 bases from V and 5 bases from J, leaving 23 bases between. CDR3 sequence reads: CSAIGRGLAIDEQYF. CDR3 bases: TGCAGTGCCATAGGCAGAGGGCTAGCCATAGACGAGCAGTACTTC.

This clonotype was counted at least ten times. The chain joins TRBV5-1 to TRBJ1-4, with unresolved D. CDR3 length: 14 amino acids. In germline, CDR1 is SGHRS, CDR2 YFSETQ. V was cut by 4 bases and J by 5 bases, with 12 bases left in between. The CDR3 nucleotides read TGCGCCAGCAGCCCGTGGGAGGCGAATGAAAAACTGTTTTTT. Its protein product is CASSPWEANEKLFF.

V and J are TRBV7-9 and TRBJ2-1; 13 positions agree with TRBD2. Germline values: CDR1 SEHNR, CDR2 FQNEAQ (reference sequence). V trimming: 4 bases; J trimming: 10 bases; junction bases outside the gene matches: 7. The CDR3 runs 15 residues. CDR3 amino acids: CASSSPGLAGHEQFF. The CDR3 DNA follows: TGTGCCAGCAGCTCTCCGGGACTAGCGGGGCACGAGCAGTTCTTC.

This clonotype was found many times. The CDR3 region is CASNSGGPEQFF. CDR3 nucleotide sequence: TGTGCCAGTAACTCAGGGGGGCCGGAGCAGTTCTTC. This chain connects TRBV19 to TRBJ2-1; maybe TRBD1 (7 bases). Germline loops: CDR1 LNHDA, CDR2 SQIVND (reference sequence). The CDR3 is made up of 12 amino acids. The germline V and J ends were trimmed by 7 bases and 10 bases, with 14 bases remaining between them.

This clonotype was detected many times. The J gene is TRBJ2-1, the V gene TRBV10-3, with D uncertain. The CDR3 length is 13 residues. CDR1 is ENHRY, CDR2 SYGVKD, per germline. The ends were cut back, 10 bases at V and 0 bases at J, with 10 bases in the middle. This CDR3 is CATQESSYNEQFF. In DNA, the CDR3 is TGTGCCACCCAAGAAAGCTCCTACAATGAGCAGTTCTTC.

This clonotype occurred a few times. The chain carries TRBV2 and TRBJ2-1; 9 positions agree with TRBD1. CDR1 is SNHLY, CDR2 FYNNEI, per germline. Germline trimming cut 7 bases from V and 4 bases from J; bases unmatched to any gene: 8. CDR3 length: 15 residues. The CDR3 loop reads CASTLGQGQYNEQFF. The CDR3 DNA reads as TGTGCCAGCACCCTGGGACAGGGACAGTACAATGAGCAGTTCTTC.

J is TRBJ1-1 and V is TRBV20-1, with unresolved D. CDR1 and CDR2 from the germline V gene are DFQATT and SNEGSKA (reference sequence). The CDR3 sequence is 11 residues long. V was trimmed by 5 bases and J by 3 bases, leaving 7 bases between them. Written as DNA, the CDR3 is TGCAGTGCTCCCGTTTACACTGAAGCTTTCTTT. Its translation: CSAPVYTEAFF.

This clonotype was recorded at least ten times. V usage is TRBV3-1 and J usage is TRBJ2-3; no clear D. Germline V gene sequence: CDR1 LGHDT, CDR2 YNNKEL (reference sequence). The CDR3 sequence is 12 residues long. V gave up 1 base and J gave up 2 bases, with 1 base separating them. The CDR3 region has the DNA TGTGCCAGCAGCCAAGTCACAGATACGCAGTATTTT. Translating gives CASSQVTDTQYF.